These 11 T cell receptor beta chains originate from one sample sequenced in a study of identical twins. TCRdb processed the 5' RACE reads anew with MiXCR; each CDR3 protein has one entry. The sample has 500,000 or so distinct CDR3 sequences, about 13% seen once. In addition, the sample was reused for a study of yellow fever vaccine responses in identical twins.

The specimen was CD4+ T cells sorted from blood. Receptor source: a woman aged 18-30 years in good health.

J is TRBJ2-3 and V is TRBV28; 8 nucleotides line up with TRBD2. There are 16 residues in the CDR3. J gave up 4 bases and V 3 bases, and 9 bases lay outside the gene matches. CDR1 and CDR2 from the germline V gene are MDHEN and SYDVKM. CDR3 loop: CASSFLAGGPPDTQYF. In DNA, the CDR3 is TGTGCCAGCAGTTTCTTGGCGGGGGGCCCCCCAGATACGCAGTATTTT.

This rearrangement joins TRBV19 to TRBJ1-1; no reliable D call. CDR1 and CDR2 (germline): LNHDA, SQIVND (reference sequence). The CDR3 extends over 13 amino acids. The V and J ends lost 3 bases and 5 bases respectively, with 10 bases between them. The CDR3 DNA reads as TGTGCCAGTAGTATCCCTCTGCGAACTGAAGCTTTCTTT. Its translation: CASSIPLRTEAFF.

Only a few counts were recorded for this clonotype. The rearrangement joins TRBV5-1 to TRBJ2-7; either TRBD1 or TRBD2 may fit D (6 bases each). Germline lookup yields CDR1 SGHRS and CDR2 YFSETQ. V was cut by 4 bases and J by 2 bases, with 19 bases left in between. CDR3 size: 16 residues. The CDR3: CASSRGDRGTTYEQYF. CDR3 DNA sequence: TGCGCCAGCAGCAGGGGGGACCGGGGTACGACCTACGAGCAGTACTTC.

The genes are TRBV20-1 and TRBJ1-1, with D maybe TRBD1 (5 bases). This CDR3 is built from 11 residues. Germline assignment: CDR1 DFQATT and CDR2 SNEGSKA (reference sequence). V was clipped by 4 bases and J by 7 bases, with 10 bases between them. DNA for the CDR3: TGCAGTGCTACGGGGCGAGATGAAGCTTTCTTT. Protein sequence: CSATGRDEAFF.

This clonotype has a handful of counts. The V call is TRBV16, the J call TRBJ2-5, with D uncertain. Germline V CDR1 and CDR2: KGHSY, FQNENV. Trimming pared 0 bases from V and 5 bases from J, leaving 4 bases between. The CDR3 is 12 residues long. CDR3 loop: CASSQSEETQYF. Here the CDR3 DNA reads TGTGCCAGCAGCCAATCGGAGGAGACCCAGTACTTC.

Only a few counts were recorded for this clonotype. The chain is built from TRBV29-1 and TRBJ2-7; 7 bases align to TRBD2. After removal of 0 bases from V and 0 bases from J, the junction contained 5 bases not matched to a gene. Germline-derived CDR1 and CDR2 are SQVTM and ANQGSEA. CDR3 length: 15 amino acids. This CDR3 reads CSVEETPGGSYEQYF. The DNA of the CDR3 is TGCAGCGTTGAAGAAACCCCGGGAGGCTCCTACGAGCAGTACTTC.

The rearrangement uses TRBV20-1 and TRBJ2-3; TRBD2 matches at 9 bases. Germline CDR1 and CDR2: DFQATT and SNEGSKA (reference sequence). The CDR3 is 14 residues long. Trimming removed 1 base from V and 3 bases from J; junction bases left unmatched: 2. CDR3 amino acids: CSARGSGRTDTQYF. The CDR3 nucleotides are TGCAGTGCTAGAGGAAGCGGGAGGACAGATACGCAGTATTTT.

This clonotype was observed a few times. The chain recombines TRBV20-1 with TRBJ1-5; TRBD1 matches 8 bases. CDR1 DFQATT and CDR2 SNEGSKA come from the germline V gene (reference sequence). CDR3 size: 14 residues. J was trimmed by 5 bases and V by 3 bases; bases with no gene match: 6. CDR3 coding DNA: TGCAGTGCTAGTGGGGCAGGGGGCGATCAGCCCCAGCATTTT. Translated, it gives CSASGAGGDQPQHF.

The chain joins TRBV12-3 or TRBV12-4 to TRBJ1-6; the D is unclear. CDR3 length: 14 amino acids. V lost 2 bases to trimming and J lost 7 bases, with 9 bases between them. The CDR3 reads CASSLNSRNSPLHF. CDR3 coding DNA: TGTGCCAGCAGTTTAAACAGTCGGAATTCACCCCTCCACTTT.

A few counts support this clonotype. This rearrangement joins TRBV29-1 to TRBJ1-6; D is possibly TRBD1 (5 bases). Germline V lookup: CDR1 SQVTM, CDR2 ANQGSEA. The CDR3 covers 12 residues. Trimming pared 4 bases from V and 9 bases from J, leaving 10 bases between. DNA of the CDR3: TGCAGCGTTGGAGGGGAAGGTTCACCCCTCCACTTT. Translated: CSVGGEGSPLHF.

This chain connects TRBV28 to TRBJ2-5; TRBD1 agrees at 9 bases. Germline V lookup: CDR1 MDHEN, CDR2 SYDVKM. CDR3 length: 17 amino acids. V gave up 10 bases and J gave up 5 bases; unmatched junction bases: 20. This CDR3 is CATTAGARGQGRETQYF. CDR3 in DNA: TGTGCCACCACAGCAGGTGCCCGGGGACAGGGTCGGGAGACCCAGTACTTC.